This TCR beta chain was profiled in a study of T cells after yellow fever vaccination. Study results and caveats: Detected again after the booster were most primary-vaccination clones, at roughly 95% CD4 and about 90% CD8.

This clonotype was seen ten or more times. Its antigen is not known. The CDR3 is 13 residues long. Germline CDR1 and CDR2: DFQATT and SNEGSKA (reference sequence). Trimming stripped 3 bases from V and 2 bases from J, with 10 bases between. One entry per CDR3 protein results from TCRdb running MiXCR on the 5' RACE reads. The sample holds around 330,000 distinct CDR3 sequences, around 4% seen once. V gene TRBV20-1 combines with J gene TRBJ1-1; D might be TRBD1 (6 bases). The sequences come from PBMCs, collected on the day of the yellow fever booster vaccination. The TCR comes from a man younger than 35 who received the YFV17D yellow fever vaccine. The CDR3 coding sequence is TGCAGTGCTAGGGGACATCTAAACACTGAAGCTTTCTTT. It encodes CSARGHLNTEAFF.